The 27 T cell receptor beta chains presented below share a single source sample, sequenced in a study of OX40 agonist ivuxolimab in advanced cancers. Library prep was done by the immunoSEQ multiplex PCR assay. TCRdb carries this immuneACCESS record with in-frame sequences only. Its versions omit some clonotypes, under half of them owing to an unresolved V gene in the studies checked, with the rest unexplained. The sample table holds some 66,000 clones, of which around 86% were seen once. The ten largest make up 2.5% of the sample. The sequences come from CD4+ or CD8+ T cells sorted from blood, collected in a trial of the OX40 agonist ivuxolimab. These receptors all come from an adult with an advanced solid tumor such as melanoma, head and neck, liver or kidney cancer.

The J gene is TRBJ2-7, the V gene TRBV7-9, with D maybe TRBD2 (5 bases). Deletions cut 4 bases from V and 2 bases from J, with 9 bases between. The germline gives CDR1 SEHNR, CDR2 FQNEAQ (reference sequence). This CDR3 comprises 13 residues. CDR3: CASSSDYPYEQYF. In DNA form, the CDR3 reads TGTGCCAGCAGCTCAGACTATCCCTACGAGCAGTACTTC.

The chain joins TRBV12-2 to TRBJ2-4; whether TRBD2, the table's D call, matches the DNA was not checked. TRBV12-2 is shown as a pseudogene. This CDR3 has 20 residues. CDR3 bases: TGTGCAAGTCGCCTAGGACTCGGCGGGAGGAAGGGTGGGGCCAAAAACATTCAGTACTTC. It yields the protein CASRLGLGGRKGGAKNIQYF.

V and J are TRBV14 and TRBJ2-5, with 9 bases lining up with TRBD2. Germline CDR1 SGHDN, CDR2 FVKESK. Trimming at V came to 4 bases and at J to 4 bases, leaving 7 bases not matched to a gene. This CDR3 contains 15 residues. The CDR3 is CASSPLSLAGETQYF. The CDR3 region has the DNA TGTGCCAGCAGCCCCCTATCACTAGCGGGAGAGACCCAGTACTTC. Full variable domain (rest looked up from reference TRBV14 and TRBJ2-5): EAGVTQFPSHSVIEKGQTVTLRCDPISGHDNLYWYRRVMGKEIKFLLHFVKESKQDESGMPNNRFLAERTGGTYSTLKVQPAELEDSGVYFCASSPLSLAGETQYFGPGTRLLVL.

The chain is built from TRBV6-1 and TRBJ1-2, with 10 positions matching TRBD1. The CDR3 sequence is 13 residues long. V dropped 3 bases and J dropped 8; count of bases not matched to a gene: 3. CDR1 and CDR2 from the germline V gene are MNHNS and SASEGT. The CDR3 DNA reads TGTGCCAGCAGTGACCGGGACAGGGGAGGCTACACCTTC. Translating it yields CASSDRDRGGYTF.

V and J are TRBV5-8 and TRBJ1-1; TRBD1 is a possible D gene (5 bases). V was pared by 2 bases and J by 3 bases, with 14 bases between. This CDR3 has 15 residues. Germline V gives CDR1 SGHTS, CDR2 YDEGEE. The DNA for the CDR3 is TGTGCCAGCAGCTTATGGGGGAGAGGGGACACTGAAGCTTTCTTT. Translated, it gives CASSLWGRGDTEAFF.

The chain is built from TRBV6-5 and TRBJ2-1, with D perhaps matching TRBD2 (5 bases). The CDR3 spans 12 residues. The germline V gene encodes CDR1 MNHEY and CDR2 SVGAGI. V lost 6 bases and J lost 7, with 10 bases in between. CDR3 residues: CASRGAGNEQFF. CDR3 DNA: TGTGCCAGCAGGGGAGCTGGGAATGAGCAGTTCTTC.

This chain connects TRBV10-2 to TRBJ1-1; possible D gene TRBD1, 5 bases. The CDR3 length is 19 residues. The V and J ends lost 4 bases and 4 bases respectively, with 28 bases between them. Germline V CDR1 and CDR2: WSHSY, SAAADI. The DNA of the CDR3 is TGCGCCAGCAGTGTGCATGGTCCGGGACCGGGAATTAGTGGCACTGAAGCTTTCTTT. Encoded protein: CASSVHGPGPGISGTEAFF.

The V and J genes are TRBV16 and TRBJ1-2; the D is unclear. Germline V CDR1 and CDR2: KGHSY, FQNENV. The V and J ends lost 4 bases and 5 bases respectively, with 11 bases between them. The CDR3 totals 13 residues. The CDR3 loop is CASSRSSQYGYTF. CDR3 DNA: TGTGCCAGCAGCCGAAGCAGTCAGTATGGCTACACCTTC.

This chain uses TRBV28 with TRBJ1-2; D is ambiguous. The germline V gene has CDR1 MDHEN and CDR2 SYDVKM. V lost 7 bases, J lost 8 bases, and 14 bases lay in between. The CDR3 totals 12 residues. The CDR3 loop reads CASIETERGYTF. The CDR3 DNA follows: TGTGCCAGCATAGAAACAGAAAGGGGCTACACCTTC.

V usage is TRBV27 and J usage is TRBJ2-3, with D perhaps TRBD2 (6 bases). The CDR3 has 13 residues. Deletions cut 8 bases from V and 4 bases from J, with 13 bases between. Germline V lookup: CDR1 MNHEY, CDR2 SMNVEV (reference sequence). CDR3 residues: CASPEGCPDTQYF. DNA for the CDR3: TGTGCCAGCCCGGAGGGCTGTCCAGATACGCAGTATTTT.

The chain is built from TRBV28 and TRBJ2-7; 11 bases agree with TRBD2. The CDR3 covers 15 residues. Germline CDR1 and CDR2: MDHEN and SYDVKM. Losses at the gene ends were 5 bases for V and 5 bases for J; bases not matched to a gene: 8. CDR3 sequence reads: CASSPRLAGSNEQYF. In nucleotides, the CDR3 is TGTGCCAGCAGTCCCAGACTAGCGGGAAGCAACGAGCAGTACTTC.

This clone came up once. This chain links TRBV7-2 with TRBJ2-5; tentatively, D is TRBD1 (5 bases). CDR1 and CDR2 from the germline V gene are SGHTA and FQGNSA. V dropped 2 bases and J dropped 2 bases, with 9 bases sitting between them. This CDR3 is built from 14 residues. The CDR3 region is CASSLLGRQETQYF. The CDR3 DNA is TGTGCCAGCAGCTTATTGGGGCGGCAAGAGACCCAGTACTTC.

V gene TRBV19 combines with J gene TRBJ2-2; 9 bases align to TRBD2. This CDR3 spans 15 amino acids. The germline CDR1 and CDR2 sequences are LNHDA and SQIVND (reference sequence). J gave up 6 bases and V 2 bases, and 4 bases lay outside the gene matches. Here the CDR3 reads CASSIYRLAAGELFF. As DNA, the CDR3 is TGTGCCAGTAGTATATATCGACTAGCGGCCGGGGAGCTGTTTTTT.

The rearrangement joins TRBV6-1 to TRBJ1-4, with D possibly TRBD1 on 5 matching bases. This CDR3 has 15 residues. The V gene's germline CDR1 is MNHNS and CDR2 SASEGT. The ends were cut back, 3 bases at V and 8 bases at J, with 16 bases in the middle. The CDR3 DNA reads as TGTGCCAGCAGTGACCGGGGACTGGGAGAGGAAAAACTGTTTTTT. Residues: CASSDRGLGEEKLFF.

This chain links TRBV14 with TRBJ2-1; TRBD2 matches at 10 bases. The V and J ends lost 3 bases and 6 bases, in that order; junction bases with no gene match: 8. Looked up from germline, CDR1 is SGHDN and CDR2 is FVKESK. CDR3 size: 16 residues. As DNA, the CDR3 is TGTGCCAGCAGCCATCTCTTAGCGGGAGGTAGCAATGAGCAGTTCTTC. Its translation is CASSHLLAGGSNEQFF.

J is TRBJ1-1 and V is TRBV10-3; TRBD1 aligns across 9 bases. Germline assignment: CDR1 ENHRY and CDR2 SYGVKD. The CDR3 loop spans 13 amino acids. The ends lost 4 bases at V and 7 bases at J; junction bases unmatched: 4. This CDR3 is CAISGGGQGEAFF. The CDR3 DNA sequence: TGTGCCATCAGTGGAGGGGGACAGGGTGAAGCTTTCTTT.

The chain recombines TRBV5-1 with TRBJ2-1, with a possible D match to TRBD2 (5 bases). Germline loops: CDR1 SGHRS, CDR2 YFSETQ. CDR3 length: 15 amino acids. The V end was cut by 0 bases, the J end by 0 bases, with 7 bases between. The CDR3 region is CASSLVGNSYNEQFF. The DNA for the CDR3 is TGCGCCAGCAGCTTGGTCGGGAACTCCTACAATGAGCAGTTCTTC.

V is TRBV6-6 and J is TRBJ2-7; D possibly uses TRBD1 or TRBD2 (5 bases each). V was clipped by 4 bases and J by 3 bases, with 13 bases between them. CDR1 is MNHNY, CDR2 SVGAGI, per germline (reference sequence). There are 14 residues in the CDR3. CDR3 region: CASSSGTDLYEQYF. In DNA, the CDR3 is TGTGCCAGCAGTTCGGGGACCGATCTCTACGAGCAGTACTTC.

The V and J genes are TRBV7-3 and TRBJ1-2, with 9 bases that match TRBD1. In germline, CDR1 is SGHTA, CDR2 FQGTGA. V trimming: 3 bases; J trimming: 4 bases; junction bases outside the gene matches: 0. This CDR3 region has 13 residues. CDR3 nucleotides: TGTGCCAGCAGCTTGGGACAGGGCTATGGCTACACCTTC. As protein: CASSLGQGYGYTF.

V is TRBV6-5 and J is TRBJ2-7, with D hard to call. Germline V gives CDR1 MNHEY, CDR2 SVGAGI. CDR3 length: 9 amino acids. The V end lost 9 bases, the J end lost 6 bases, and 6 bases lay between the germline ends. This chain's CDR3 is CASMSEQYF. The CDR3 region has the DNA TGTGCCAGTATGAGCGAGCAGTACTTC.

This chain links TRBV5-1 with TRBJ2-5, with 14 bases matching TRBD2. The CDR3 has 15 amino acids. CDR1 SGHRS and CDR2 YFSETQ come from the germline V gene. J was trimmed by 4 bases and V by 4 bases; bases with no gene match: 3. CDR3 in amino acids: CASSRGLAGVETQYF. The DNA for the CDR3 is TGCGCCAGCAGCAGGGGACTAGCGGGAGTAGAGACCCAGTACTTC.

The V and J genes are TRBV5-4 and TRBJ2-7; TRBD1 matches 7 bases. The trim removed 4 bases at V and 5 bases at J, leaving 9 bases unmatched. The CDR3 length is 14 residues. CDR1 is SGHNT, CDR2 YYREEE, per germline (reference sequence). CDR3 sequence reads: CASSPPGQSHEQYF. As DNA, the CDR3 is TGTGCCAGCAGCCCCCCGGGACAGAGTCACGAGCAGTACTTC.

This chain links TRBV11-3 with TRBJ2-2; D might be TRBD2 (7 bases). Trimming shortened V by 4 bases and J by 6 bases, and 18 bases separated the two germline ends. The CDR3 totals 16 residues. The germline CDR1 and CDR2 sequences are SGHNT and YENEEA. The CDR3 sequence: CASSWDPRGGSGELFF. The CDR3 DNA follows: TGTGCCAGCAGCTGGGATCCCAGGGGAGGGTCCGGGGAGCTGTTTTTT.

This clone occurred a few times. The V gene is TRBV10-3, the J gene TRBJ2-7, with 10 nucleotides matching TRBD2. The V and J ends lost 11 bases and 6 bases, in that order; junction bases with no gene match: 13. The germline V gene has CDR1 ENHRY and CDR2 SYGVKD. The CDR3 is 14 residues long. The CDR3 loop is CASRESSGSREQYF. In nucleotides, the CDR3 is TGTGCCTCGAGGGAATCTAGCGGGAGTCGCGAGCAGTACTTC.

V gene TRBV30 combines with J gene TRBJ1-1; possible D gene TRBD1, 6 bases. This CDR3 is 14 amino acids long. V was shortened by 4 bases and J by 0 bases, with 12 bases between the two germline ends. Per germline, CDR1 GTSNPN and CDR2 SVGIG (reference sequence). CDR3 DNA sequence: TGTGCCTGGAAGGGGGGCGGATTGAACACTGAAGCTTTCTTT. Protein sequence: CAWKGGGLNTEAFF.

The V call is TRBV9, the J call TRBJ2-7, with D perhaps TRBD1 (5 bases). CDR3 length: 14 amino acids. Germline assignment: CDR1 SGDLS and CDR2 YYNGEE. V shed 0 bases and J shed 2 bases, with 9 bases lying between them. The CDR3 sequence is CASSVGTGTYEQYF. The CDR3 DNA follows: TGTGCCAGCAGCGTAGGTACAGGTACCTACGAGCAGTACTTC.

This clone was seen a handful of times. This rearrangement joins TRBV19 to TRBJ2-7; tentative D call: TRBD2 (6 bases). V was trimmed by 4 bases and J by 7 bases, leaving 20 bases between them. This CDR3 comprises 15 residues. From germline, CDR1 is LNHDA and CDR2 SQIVND (reference sequence). The DNA for the CDR3 is TGTGCCAGTAGTACGACTAGTTCCGCACCACCAGAGCAGTACTTC. It is translated as CASSTTSSAPPEQYF.